The present TCR gamma chain was sequenced within a study of gamma-delta chains in newborns, infants, children (dated by TCRdb to between 2018 and 2021). At the level of the whole study: According to the title of the study, polyclonal expansion of innate gammadelta T cells immediately after birth is driven by microbial exposure. Right after human newborns were born, the researchers looked at the way microbial exposure shaped their populations of innate gammadelta T cells.

The CDR3 runs 12 residues from the cysteine to the phenylalanine. Of all the DNA, just the CDR3 is kept, 36 bases in frame from base 1. CDR1 is given as VTNTFY and CDR2 as YDVSTARD, both from the germline V gene (reference sequence). Here V drops 3 bases and J drops 8 bases, and the junction holds 7 bases not matched to any gene. Comment on this clone: This receptor's antigen is unknown. Per-base qualities were not stored, and no clone one base away is much larger.

TCRdb lists the instrument as Illumina MiSeq. Identical DNA sequences were merged into single rows after TCRdb reprocessed the public reads with CATT. In all, the sample holds approximately 3,800 gamma-chain clones, and around 64% of those were seen once. The ten biggest clones cover about a sixth of the sample. The sample comprised blood. The source is a child who was a newborn, infant or young child, either healthy, febrile or measles-vaccinated (not recorded which). The chain employs TRGV3 and TRGJ1 or TRGJ2. TCRdb gives no J gene; it was assigned here by matching the DNA to germline. The DNA reads as follows: TGTGCCACCTGGGACCAGACTGATAAGAAACTCTTT. Its translation is CATWDQTDKKLF.